These T cell receptor beta chains were read from a single sample in a study of PD-1 blockade in classical Hodgkin lymphoma. Sequencing was performed with immunoSEQ multiplex PCR; in TCRdb, only in-frame clones are kept and a portion is missing. The sample shows 28,000 or so clones, about four fifths of them seen only once. The source material was peripheral blood mononuclear cells (PBMCs), sampled before the fourth cycle of nivolumab. These receptors came from a human donor with classical Hodgkin lymphoma. Both conserved end residues are part of each CDR3. D genes are given only for firm matches. Clone size appears in some rows only: once, few, many, or a class for an expanded clone.

CDR3 length: 18; J gene: TRBJ2-5; clone size: -; V gene: TRBV30; D gene: TRBD2; CDR3 DNA: TGTGCCTGGAGCTCCGGGACTAGCGGGCTCCTTGGGGGGGAGACCCAGTACTTC; CDR3 protein: CAWSSGTSGLLGGETQYF
CDR3 length: 14; J gene: TRBJ1-5; clone size: few; V gene: TRBV19; D gene: -; CDR3 DNA: TGTGCCAGTAGTATAGGACAGCCTAATCAGCCCCAGCATTTT; CDR3 protein: CASSIGQPNQPQHF
CDR3 length: 19; J gene: TRBJ2-1; clone size: few; V gene: TRBV11-2; D gene: TRBD2; CDR3 DNA: TGTGCCAGCAGCCCCAGGGCTAGCGGGAGGGCCGGCCCCTACAATGAGCAGTTCTTC; CDR3 protein: CASSPRASGRAGPYNEQFF
CDR3 length: 11; J gene: TRBJ2-3; clone size: -; V gene: TRBV6-5; D gene: -; CDR3 DNA: TGTGCCAGCAGGGAGGTGGGTACGCAGTATTTT; CDR3 protein: CASREVGTQYF
CDR3 length: 15; J gene: TRBJ2-1; clone size: -; V gene: TRBV7-6; D gene: TRBD1; CDR3 DNA: TGTGCCAGCAGCCTCGGACAGGGGGGTATCAATGAGCAGTTCTTC; CDR3 protein: CASSLGQGGINEQFF
CDR3 length: 15; J gene: TRBJ2-1; clone size: -; V gene: TRBV7-2; D gene: TRBD2; CDR3 DNA: TGTGCCAGCAGCTCCTCGAGCGGGGTCTACAATGAGCAGTTCTTC; CDR3 protein: CASSSSSGVYNEQFF
CDR3 length: 13; J gene: TRBJ1-1; clone size: -; V gene: TRBV6-5; D gene: -; CDR3 DNA: TGTGCCAGCAGTTACTCGGGTGCCCCTGAAGCTTTCTTT; CDR3 protein: CASSYSGAPEAFF
CDR3 length: 16; J gene: TRBJ2-3; clone size: -; V gene: TRBV25-1; D gene: -; CDR3 DNA: TGTGCCAGCAGTGAACACGGCGGATCTAGCACAGATACGCAGTATTTT; CDR3 protein: CASSEHGGSSTDTQYF
CDR3 length: 16; J gene: TRBJ2-3; clone size: -; V gene: TRBV5-1; D gene: TRBD2; CDR3 DNA: TGCGCCAGCAGCTTGGGACCGGGACTAGCCGCGGATACGCAGTATTTT; CDR3 protein: CASSLGPGLAADTQYF
CDR3 length: 16; J gene: TRBJ2-1; clone size: -; V gene: TRBV2; D gene: -; CDR3 DNA: TGTGCCAGCAGTGAAAGGCCCCTTGTGGGGCACAATGAGCAGTTCTTC; CDR3 protein: CASSERPLVGHNEQFF
CDR3 length: 13; J gene: TRBJ1-1; clone size: few; V gene: TRBV4-1; D gene: -; CDR3 DNA: TGCGCCAGCAGCCGGGGGGCGTCCACTGAAGCTTTCTTT; CDR3 protein: CASSRGASTEAFF
CDR3 length: 16; J gene: TRBJ1-2; clone size: -; V gene: TRBV4-1; D gene: TRBD1; CDR3 DNA: TGCGCCAGCAGCCGCGACCTGATGGACAGGGTGGACGGCTACACCTTC; CDR3 protein: CASSRDLMDRVDGYTF
CDR3 length: 21; J gene: TRBJ1-1; clone size: -; V gene: TRBV7-8; D gene: -; CDR3 DNA: TGTGCCAGCAGCTTAGTAGTGGGGGGCGCTGGGCAAAGCGGTATGAACACTGAAGCTTTCTTT; CDR3 protein: CASSLVVGGAGQSGMNTEAFF
CDR3 length: 15; J gene: TRBJ1-1; clone size: -; V gene: TRBV10-3; D gene: -; CDR3 DNA: TGTGCCATCAGGGACGGCCGCAACTTGAACACTGAAGCTTTCTTT; CDR3 protein: CAIRDGRNLNTEAFF
CDR3 length: 13; J gene: TRBJ2-7; clone size: -; V gene: TRBV6-6; D gene: -; CDR3 DNA: TGTGCCACTCAGACACCCCGTCGTGTCGAGCAGTACTTC; CDR3 protein: CATQTPRRVEQYF
CDR3 length: 15; J gene: TRBJ1-5; clone size: -; V gene: TRBV23-1; D gene: -; CDR3 DNA: TGCGCCAGCAGTCACGGCCGGCGGAGCAATCAGCCCCAGCATTTT; CDR3 protein: CASSHGRRSNQPQHF
CDR3 length: 12; J gene: TRBJ1-2; clone size: -; V gene: TRBV28; D gene: -; CDR3 DNA: TGTGCCAGCCAGGGAACCAACTATGGCTACACCTTC; CDR3 protein: CASQGTNYGYTF
CDR3 length: 16; J gene: TRBJ2-6; clone size: -; V gene: TRBV15; D gene: -; CDR3 DNA: TGTGCCACCAGCAGAGATGGCCAGATTGGGGCCAACGTCCTGACTTTC; CDR3 protein: CATSRDGQIGANVLTF
CDR3 length: 13; J gene: TRBJ1-2; clone size: -; V gene: TRBV5-1; D gene: -; CDR3 DNA: TGCGCCAGCAGTCCCGACGTTCCTAATGGCTACACCTTC; CDR3 protein: CASSPDVPNGYTF
CDR3 length: 15; J gene: TRBJ1-2; clone size: -; V gene: TRBV7-3; D gene: TRBD1; CDR3 DNA: TGTGCCAGCAGCGAAGGACAGGTGGGGAACTATGGCTACACCTTC; CDR3 protein: CASSEGQVGNYGYTF
CDR3 length: 15; J gene: TRBJ2-3; clone size: once; V gene: TRBV9; D gene: TRBD2; CDR3 DNA: TGTGCCAGCAGCGGAACTAGCGGGAGCATGGATACGCAGTATTTT; CDR3 protein: CASSGTSGSMDTQYF
CDR3 length: 13; J gene: TRBJ2-1; clone size: -; V gene: TRBV29-1; D gene: TRBD2; CDR3 DNA: TGCAGCGTTGGACTAGCGAAATACAATGAGCAGTTCTTC; CDR3 protein: CSVGLAKYNEQFF
CDR3 length: 17; J gene: TRBJ1-1; clone size: -; V gene: TRBV5-1; D gene: -; CDR3 DNA: TGCGCCAGCAGCGATGGCCAGGCAGTCATCGGGAACACTGAAGCTTTCTTT; CDR3 protein: CASSDGQAVIGNTEAFF
CDR3 length: 13; J gene: TRBJ1-1; clone size: -; V gene: TRBV6-5; D gene: TRBD1; CDR3 DNA: TGTGCCAGCAGCCCTACAGGGGACACTGAAGCTTTCTTT; CDR3 protein: CASSPTGDTEAFF
CDR3 length: 15; J gene: TRBJ2-7; clone size: -; V gene: TRBV9; D gene: -; CDR3 DNA: TGTGCCAGCAGCCCAAAATCTGCAGGCGGCTACGAGCAGTACTTC; CDR3 protein: CASSPKSAGGYEQYF
CDR3 length: 16; J gene: TRBJ2-1; clone size: -; V gene: TRBV5-1; D gene: TRBD2; CDR3 DNA: TGCGCCAGCAGCTTGGGGGGGACTAGGTCCTACAATGAGCAGTTCTTC; CDR3 protein: CASSLGGTRSYNEQFF
CDR3 length: 15; J gene: TRBJ2-5; clone size: -; V gene: TRBV6-5; D gene: TRBD2; CDR3 DNA: TGTGCCAGCAGTTCCCAACTAGCGGGCCAAGAGACCCAGTACTTC; CDR3 protein: CASSSQLAGQETQYF
CDR3 length: 13; J gene: TRBJ2-7; clone size: -; V gene: TRBV6-1; D gene: TRBD1; CDR3 DNA: TGTGCCAGCAGCAAGACAGGGGTCTACGAGCAGTACTTC; CDR3 protein: CASSKTGVYEQYF
CDR3 length: 15; J gene: TRBJ1-2; clone size: -; V gene: TRBV6-1; D gene: TRBD1; CDR3 DNA: TGTGCCAGCAGTCCCTTAGGACAGGGGAACTATGGCTACACCTTC; CDR3 protein: CASSPLGQGNYGYTF
CDR3 length: 15; J gene: TRBJ1-6; clone size: -; V gene: TRBV19; D gene: TRBD1; CDR3 DNA: TGTGCCAGTAGTCCCCGGACAGGGAGTAATTCACCCCTCCACTTT; CDR3 protein: CASSPRTGSNSPLHF
CDR3 length: 13; J gene: TRBJ1-1; clone size: few; V gene: TRBV5-1; D gene: TRBD1; CDR3 DNA: TGCGCCAGCAGCTTGTACGGGACAGCTGAAGCTTTCTTT; CDR3 protein: CASSLYGTAEAFF
CDR3 length: 12; J gene: TRBJ2-1; clone size: -; V gene: TRBV7-6; D gene: -; CDR3 DNA: TGTGCCAGCGAAAATGGGGGGTATGAGCAGTTCTTC; CDR3 protein: CASENGGYEQFF
CDR3 length: 15; J gene: TRBJ1-2; clone size: once; V gene: TRBV19; D gene: TRBD1; CDR3 DNA: TGTGCCAGTAGTATCCCCGGGACAGGGAACTATGGCTACACCTTC; CDR3 protein: CASSIPGTGNYGYTF
CDR3 length: 13; J gene: TRBJ2-7; clone size: -; V gene: TRBV1; D gene: -; CDR3 DNA: TGCACCAGCAGCCTGGGGGCGGCTGGGGAGCAGTACTTC; CDR3 protein: CTSSLGAAGEQYF
CDR3 length: 15; J gene: TRBJ2-5; clone size: few; V gene: TRBV9; D gene: TRBD2; CDR3 DNA: TGTGCCAGCAGCCCCACCGGGACTAGCGGAGAGACCCAGTACTTC; CDR3 protein: CASSPTGTSGETQYF
CDR3 length: 14; J gene: TRBJ1-1; clone size: -; V gene: TRBV2; D gene: -; CDR3 DNA: TGTGCCAGCAGACCGAAGAGGGGAGGGACTGAAGCTTTCTTT; CDR3 protein: CASRPKRGGTEAFF
CDR3 length: 13; J gene: TRBJ1-3; clone size: -; V gene: TRBV6-1; D gene: -; CDR3 DNA: TGTGCCAGCGGGATGAGCTCTGGAAACACCATATATTTT; CDR3 protein: CASGMSSGNTIYF
CDR3 length: 13; J gene: TRBJ2-1; clone size: -; V gene: TRBV28; D gene: -; CDR3 DNA: TGTGCCAGCAGTTTAAGATTCCCTAGGGAGCAGTTCTTC; CDR3 protein: CASSLRFPREQFF
CDR3 length: 16; J gene: TRBJ2-3; clone size: -; V gene: TRBV19; D gene: TRBD2; CDR3 DNA: TGTGCCAGTAGTATTAAGACGGGAGGGCTCACAGATACGCAGTATTTT; CDR3 protein: CASSIKTGGLTDTQYF
CDR3 length: 14; J gene: TRBJ1-2; clone size: -; V gene: TRBV5-1; D gene: -; CDR3 DNA: TGCGCCAGCAGCCCCAGCGTGGGGCCCCCTGGCTACACCTTC; CDR3 protein: CASSPSVGPPGYTF
CDR3 length: 15; J gene: TRBJ2-2; clone size: -; V gene: TRBV2; D gene: -; CDR3 DNA: TGTGCCAGCAGTGAAGAGTATGCGAACACCGGGGAGCTGTTTTTT; CDR3 protein: CASSEEYANTGELFF
CDR3 length: 13; J gene: TRBJ1-6; clone size: -; V gene: TRBV30; D gene: -; CDR3 DNA: TGTGCCTGGAGTGGGGCTTTGTATTCACCCCTCCACTTT; CDR3 protein: CAWSGALYSPLHF
CDR3 length: 18; J gene: TRBJ2-3; clone size: -; V gene: TRBV5-1; D gene: TRBD2; CDR3 DNA: TGCGCCAGCAGCTTGGAAGGGACTAGCGGGAGAGTGGCGGATACGCAGTATTTT; CDR3 protein: CASSLEGTSGRVADTQYF
CDR3 length: 18; J gene: TRBJ2-2; clone size: once; V gene: TRBV13; D gene: TRBD2; CDR3 DNA: TGTGCCAGCAGCTACCGGACTAGCGGGAGGGCCCCCACCGGGGAGCTGTTTTTT; CDR3 protein: CASSYRTSGRAPTGELFF
CDR3 length: 13; J gene: TRBJ1-2; clone size: -; V gene: TRBV5-1; D gene: TRBD1; CDR3 DNA: TGCGCCAGCAGCTGGGACAGGGAGGCTGGCTACACCTTC; CDR3 protein: CASSWDREAGYTF
CDR3 length: 15; J gene: TRBJ2-4; clone size: large; V gene: TRBV2; D gene: -; CDR3 DNA: TGTGCCAGCAGTGATGTGAGGGTAGCCAAAAACATTCAGTACTTC; CDR3 protein: CASSDVRVAKNIQYF
CDR3 length: 13; J gene: TRBJ2-7; clone size: once; V gene: TRBV6-5; D gene: TRBD1; CDR3 DNA: TGTGCCAGCAGGAGACAGGGGGCTGGTGAGCAGTACTTC; CDR3 protein: CASRRQGAGEQYF
CDR3 length: 16; J gene: TRBJ2-3; clone size: -; V gene: TRBV6-6; D gene: -; CDR3 DNA: TGTGCCAGCAGTTACTCGAGTGCGGCTGGCACAGATACGCAGTATTTT; CDR3 protein: CASSYSSAAGTDTQYF
CDR3 length: 14; J gene: TRBJ1-3; clone size: -; V gene: TRBV19; D gene: TRBD1; CDR3 DNA: TGTGCCAGTGGACCGGGACAGGCAGGAAACACCATATATTTT; CDR3 protein: CASGPGQAGNTIYF
CDR3 length: 15; J gene: TRBJ1-3; clone size: -; V gene: TRBV6-5; D gene: -; CDR3 DNA: TGTGCCAGCAGGACTCCCGGGACTCCCGGAAACACCATATATTTT; CDR3 protein: CASRTPGTPGNTIYF
CDR3 length: 13; J gene: TRBJ2-1; clone size: -; V gene: TRBV7-8; D gene: -; CDR3 DNA: TGTGCCAGCAGCTTAGGAGGCCCGAATGAGCAGTTCTTC; CDR3 protein: CASSLGGPNEQFF
CDR3 length: 14; J gene: TRBJ2-3; clone size: -; V gene: TRBV5-1; D gene: -; CDR3 DNA: TGCGCCAGCAGCTCCTTAGGGGCCCAAGATACGCAGTATTTT; CDR3 protein: CASSSLGAQDTQYF
CDR3 length: 14; J gene: TRBJ1-1; clone size: -; V gene: TRBV5-4; D gene: -; CDR3 DNA: TGTGCCAGCAGCTTCTTGGGTAGGGACACTGAAGCTTTCTTT; CDR3 protein: CASSFLGRDTEAFF
CDR3 length: 13; J gene: TRBJ2-7; clone size: medium-sized; V gene: TRBV18; D gene: -; CDR3 DNA: TGTGCCAGCTCACCAGGCCGTGACTACGAGCAGTACTTC; CDR3 protein: CASSPGRDYEQYF
CDR3 length: 11; J gene: TRBJ2-3; clone size: -; V gene: TRBV28; D gene: -; CDR3 DNA: TGTGCCAGCAGTTTCCTGGATACGCAGTATTTT; CDR3 protein: CASSFLDTQYF
CDR3 length: 16; J gene: TRBJ2-1; clone size: -; V gene: TRBV21-1; D gene: -; CDR3 DNA: TGTGCCAGCACCCTGACTAGCGGGCCTATCTACAATGAGCAGTTCTTC; CDR3 protein: CASTLTSGPIYNEQFF
CDR3 length: 14; J gene: TRBJ2-7; clone size: -; V gene: TRBV6-1; D gene: -; CDR3 DNA: TGTGCCAGCGGGCGAGCGACAACAATCTACGAGCAGTACTTC; CDR3 protein: CASGRATTIYEQYF
CDR3 length: 16; J gene: TRBJ2-2; clone size: -; V gene: TRBV2; D gene: TRBD2; CDR3 DNA: TGTGCCAGCAGTTTAGGGACTAGCTGGAGCACCGGGGAGCTGTTTTTT; CDR3 protein: CASSLGTSWSTGELFF